These T cell receptor beta chains were read from a single sample in a study of early T cells in non-severe SARS-CoV-2 infection. TCRdb called the 5' RACE reads again in MiXCR, with one record for every CDR3 protein. The sample gives 25,000 to 30,000 distinct CDR3 sequences, roughly 5% of which show up once; approximately 2.4% is in the top ten. Sequences were obtained from whole blood. Receptors originate from an adult who was a healthcare worker with PCR-confirmed SARS-CoV-2 infection or an uninfected control (not recorded which). Both conserved end residues are part of each CDR3. A D gene is named only where the DNA matches it firmly. For some rows the clone size is stated as once, few or many, or as a class when expanded; others skip it.

cdr3_nt cdr3_aa j_call v_call clone_size d_call
TGTGCCAGCAGCTTGGGAGTTGAAGCTTTCTTT CASSLGVEAFF TRBJ1-1 TRBV11-3 medium-sized -
TGCGCCAGCAGCTTGGAAGGAGAACGGACCGGGGAGCTGTTTTTT CASSLEGERTGELFF TRBJ2-2 TRBV5-1 many -
TGTGCCAGCAGCTTAGGGATCCACGGTGAGCAGTTCTTC CASSLGIHGEQFF TRBJ2-1 TRBV7-9 many -
TGTGCCAGCAGTATCCGGTCAGGGAGAAACACCATATATTTT CASSIRSGRNTIYF TRBJ1-3 TRBV6-5 - -
TGCAGCGCCCGAATTGGACTGCTCAACACAGATACGCAGTATTTT CSARIGLLNTDTQYF TRBJ2-3 TRBV29-1 many -
TGCAGCGTTGATTCCGGTGGTGACGAGCAGTACTTC CSVDSGGDEQYF TRBJ2-7 TRBV29-1 many -
TGTGCCAGCAGCTCGTTGAATGAGCAGTTCTTC CASSSLNEQFF TRBJ2-1 TRBV7-2 many -
TGTGCCAGCAGCTTAAGCGGGAGGGAAGAGACCCAGTACTTC CASSLSGREETQYF TRBJ2-5 TRBV11-3 many TRBD2
TGTGCCAGCAGCTCACTAGCGGGGGGCCCCAGCTCCTACAATGAGCAGTTCTTC CASSSLAGGPSSYNEQFF TRBJ2-1 TRBV7-6 many TRBD2
TGTGCCAGCAGGCCCGGGAGTCGAACGAGTACCTTC CASRPGSRTSTF TRBJ1-2 TRBV28 many -
TGTGCCAGCAGCGCAGCATTTAGCAATCAGCCCCAGCATTTT CASSAAFSNQPQHF TRBJ1-5 TRBV7-8 few -
TGTGCCAGCAGCTTAAGGACTAGCGGGACAGATACGCAGTATTTT CASSLRTSGTDTQYF TRBJ2-3 TRBV7-3 many TRBD2
TGTGCCAGCAGCTTAGTAGGCGGGAGACAAGAGACCCAGTACTTC CASSLVGGRQETQYF TRBJ2-5 TRBV11-3 many TRBD2
TGTGCCATCAACGCCGATCAGGGGACCGAGCAGTACTTC CAINADQGTEQYF TRBJ2-7 TRBV10-3 medium-sized -
TGTGCCAGCCACAGGGGGCTTAGAGTTATCTCCTACGAGCAGTACTTC CASHRGLRVISYEQYF TRBJ2-7 TRBV28 many TRBD1
TGTGCCAGCAGCTCAGACAGGGATCAGCCCCAGCATTTT CASSSDRDQPQHF TRBJ1-5 TRBV5-4 many TRBD1
TGTGCCAGCAGCGCAGCGGGGGGGCCGGTCCGGGAGCTGTTTTTT CASSAAGGPVRELFF TRBJ2-2 TRBV7-3 - TRBD2
TGTGCCTGGACTGACTCCGACAGCCAAGCTTTCTTT CAWTDSDSQAFF TRBJ1-1 TRBV30 many -
TGCAGCGTTGGAGGGGGGACCCCAGATACGCAGTATTTT CSVGGGTPDTQYF TRBJ2-3 TRBV29-1 many -
TGTGCCAGCAGTCAGGGACGGTGGAACACTGAAGCTTTCTTT CASSQGRWNTEAFF TRBJ1-1 TRBV27 many -
TGTGCCAGCAGTTACTCGATTAGCGGTCAATACAATGAGCAGTTCTTC CASSYSISGQYNEQFF TRBJ2-1 TRBV6-2/TRBV6-3 medium-sized -
TGTGCCACCAGCAGAGTCGGACAGACTGCCAAAAACATTCAGTACTTC CATSRVGQTAKNIQYF TRBJ2-4 TRBV15 - -
TGTGCCATCAGACCCTCCACCAGGGGGAACACCGGGGAGCTGTTTTTT CAIRPSTRGNTGELFF TRBJ2-2 TRBV10-3 few -
TGTGCCATCACCTCGGACAGGAACACTGAAGCTTTCTTT CAITSDRNTEAFF TRBJ1-1 TRBV10-3 many -
TGTGCCAGCAGCTTAACTAGACAGGGGAGAAACATTCAGTACTTC CASSLTRQGRNIQYF TRBJ2-4 TRBV21-1 many -
TGCGCCAGCAGCGGCACTAGCGGGGGGCGAAGCTCCTACGAGCAGTACTTC CASSGTSGGRSSYEQYF TRBJ2-7 TRBV5-1 few TRBD2
TGCGCCAGCAAACCCGGACTAGCGACAGATACGCAGTATTTT CASKPGLATDTQYF TRBJ2-3 TRBV10-2 few TRBD2
TGTGCTAGTGGTTTACCATTAGGACTAGCGGGAACGAACACCGGGGAGCTGTTTTTT CASGLPLGLAGTNTGELFF TRBJ2-2 TRBV12-5 - TRBD2
TGTGCCAGCAGCACAGGGGGCGCAAGCAATCAGCCCCAGCATTTT CASSTGGASNQPQHF TRBJ1-5 TRBV7-2 many TRBD1
TGCAGCGCCCGTGGACAGGGGGACTACGAGCAGTACTTC CSARGQGDYEQYF TRBJ2-7 TRBV29-1 many TRBD1
TGCAGCGTTAGGGCTAGTATGGCCAAAAACATTCAGTACTTC CSVRASMAKNIQYF TRBJ2-4 TRBV29-1 - -
TGTGCCAGCCGACTAGCGGGAGGGTACGAGCAGTACTTC CASRLAGGYEQYF TRBJ2-7 TRBV28 many TRBD2
TGTGCCAGTAGCTGGGACTCTTCGAGCTCCTACGAGCAGTACTTC CASSWDSSSSYEQYF TRBJ2-7 TRBV19 few -
TGTGCCAGCAGCCCCATACACCTTCTCAGCTCCTATAATTCACCCCTCCACTTT CASSPIHLLSSYNSPLHF TRBJ1-6 TRBV7-8 many -
TGTGCCAGCACCTTATTAGCGGAGTACCAAGAGACCCAGTACTTC CASTLLAEYQETQYF TRBJ2-5 TRBV7-8 many -
TGTGCCTGTGCAGTACCTTTGCAGTTCTTC CACAVPLQFF TRBJ2-1 TRBV30 many -
TGTGCCAGCAGTCTAGCGGGAGGGATAGAGACCCAGTACTTC CASSLAGGIETQYF TRBJ2-5 TRBV27 many TRBD2
TGCAGTGCTAGACAGGGGAACGAGCAGTACTTC CSARQGNEQYF TRBJ2-7 TRBV20-1 few -
TGTGCCAGCAGCTTATCACTAGCGGGACCCAATGAGCAGTTCTTC CASSLSLAGPNEQFF TRBJ2-1 TRBV11-2 - TRBD2
TGTGCCATCAGTGAATTGGGCGGGGGCTCCTACAATGAGCAGTTCTTC CAISELGGGSYNEQFF TRBJ2-1 TRBV10-3 - TRBD2
TGCGCCAGCAGCGGGGGCCTTACTGAAGCTTTCTTT CASSGGLTEAFF TRBJ1-1 TRBV10-1 many -